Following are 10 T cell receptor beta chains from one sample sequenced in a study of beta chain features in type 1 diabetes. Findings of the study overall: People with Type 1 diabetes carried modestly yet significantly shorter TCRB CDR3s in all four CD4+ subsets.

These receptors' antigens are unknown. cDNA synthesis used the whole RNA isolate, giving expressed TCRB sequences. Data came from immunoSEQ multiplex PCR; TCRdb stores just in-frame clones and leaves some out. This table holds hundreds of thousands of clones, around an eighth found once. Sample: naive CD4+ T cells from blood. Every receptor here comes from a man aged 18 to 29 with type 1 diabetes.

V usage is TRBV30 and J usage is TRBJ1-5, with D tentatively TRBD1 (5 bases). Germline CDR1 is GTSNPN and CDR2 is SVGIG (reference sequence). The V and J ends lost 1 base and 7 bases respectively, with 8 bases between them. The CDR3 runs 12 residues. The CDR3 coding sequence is TGTGCCTGGAGTGGAGGGGTGCAGCCCCAGCATTTT. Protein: CAWSGGVQPQHF.

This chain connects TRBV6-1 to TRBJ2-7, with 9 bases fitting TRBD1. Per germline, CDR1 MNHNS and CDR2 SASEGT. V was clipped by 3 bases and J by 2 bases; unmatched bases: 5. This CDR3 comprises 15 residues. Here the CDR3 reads CASSETGTGPYEQYF. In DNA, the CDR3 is TGTGCCAGCAGTGAGACCGGGACAGGGCCCTACGAGCAGTACTTC.

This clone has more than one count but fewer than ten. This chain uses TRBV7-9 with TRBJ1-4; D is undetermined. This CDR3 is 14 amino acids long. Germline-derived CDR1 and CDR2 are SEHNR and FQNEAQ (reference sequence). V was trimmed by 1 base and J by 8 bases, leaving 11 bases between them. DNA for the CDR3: TGTGCCAGCAGCTTAGATACGACCTTAGAAAAACTGTTTTTT. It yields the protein CASSLDTTLEKLFF.

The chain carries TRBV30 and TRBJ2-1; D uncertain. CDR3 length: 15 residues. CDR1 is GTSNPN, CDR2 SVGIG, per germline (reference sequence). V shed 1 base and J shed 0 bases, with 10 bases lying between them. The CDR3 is CAWSDNRSSYNEQFF. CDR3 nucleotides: TGTGCCTGGAGTGATAACCGAAGCTCCTACAATGAGCAGTTCTTC.

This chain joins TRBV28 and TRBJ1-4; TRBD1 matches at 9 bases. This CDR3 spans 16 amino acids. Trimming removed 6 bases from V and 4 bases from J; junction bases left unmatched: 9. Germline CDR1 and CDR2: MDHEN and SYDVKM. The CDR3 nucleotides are TGTGCCAGCAGCTTGACAGGGGGAGTTATTAATGAAAAACTGTTTTTT. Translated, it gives CASSLTGGVINEKLFF.

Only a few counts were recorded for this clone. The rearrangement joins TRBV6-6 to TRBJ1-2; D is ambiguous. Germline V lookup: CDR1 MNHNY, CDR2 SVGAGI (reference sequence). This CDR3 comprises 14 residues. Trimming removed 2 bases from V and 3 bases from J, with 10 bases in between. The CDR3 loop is CASSYSEGDYGYTF. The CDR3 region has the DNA TGTGCCAGCAGTTACAGCGAGGGAGACTATGGCTACACCTTC.

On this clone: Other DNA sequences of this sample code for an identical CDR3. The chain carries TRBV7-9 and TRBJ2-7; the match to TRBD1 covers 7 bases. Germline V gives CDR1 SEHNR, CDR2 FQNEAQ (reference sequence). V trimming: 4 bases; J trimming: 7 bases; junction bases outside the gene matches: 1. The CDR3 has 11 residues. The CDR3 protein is CASSSGGEQYF. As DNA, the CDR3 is TGTGCCAGCAGCTCAGGGGGTGAGCAGTACTTC.

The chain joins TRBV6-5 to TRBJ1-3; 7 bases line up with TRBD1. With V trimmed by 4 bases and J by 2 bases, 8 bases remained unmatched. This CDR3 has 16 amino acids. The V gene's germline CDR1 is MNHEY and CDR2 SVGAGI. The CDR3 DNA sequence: TGTGCCAGCAGTTTCGACAGGGTTGAGGCTGGAAACACCATATATTTT. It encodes CASSFDRVEAGNTIYF.

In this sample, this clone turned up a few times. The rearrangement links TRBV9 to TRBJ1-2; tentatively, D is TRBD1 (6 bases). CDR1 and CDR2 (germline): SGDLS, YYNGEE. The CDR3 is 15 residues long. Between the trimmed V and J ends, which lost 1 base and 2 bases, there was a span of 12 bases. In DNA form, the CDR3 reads TGTGCCAGCAGCGTAACCGACAGGCCCAACTATGGCTACACCTTC. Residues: CASSVTDRPNYGYTF.

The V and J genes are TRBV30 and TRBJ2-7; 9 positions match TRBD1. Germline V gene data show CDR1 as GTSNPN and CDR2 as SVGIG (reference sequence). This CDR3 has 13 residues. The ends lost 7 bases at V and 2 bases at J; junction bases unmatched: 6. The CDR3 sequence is CAYRDRATYEQYF. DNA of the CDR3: TGTGCCTACCGGGACAGGGCGACCTACGAGCAGTACTTC.